The 20 T cell receptor beta chains presented below share a single source sample, sequenced in a study of blood T cell repertoires in COVID-19. Clones were sequenced by immunoSEQ multiplex PCR, and TCRdb holds only the in-frame ones, with some missing. The profile shows under 300,000 clones, roughly 85% of them singletons. Sequencing was performed on peripheral blood. These TCRs come from a man between 60 and 75 years old who had recovered from COVID-19.

This chain connects TRBV5-5 to TRBJ2-3; D might be TRBD1 (6 bases). CDR1 and CDR2 from the germline V gene are SGHKS and YYEKEE (reference sequence). The CDR3 is 15 residues long. Trimming took 6 bases from V and 3 from J, leaving 17 bases between them. This CDR3 is CASTPLGGKTDTQYF. The CDR3 DNA sequence: TGTGCCAGCACCCCCCTAGGGGGTAAGACAGATACGCAGTATTTT. Based on the CDR3 plus reference TRBV5-5 and TRBJ2-3, the full variable domain is DAGVTQSPTHLIKTRGQQVTLRCSPISGHKSVSWYQQVLGQGPQFIFQYYEKEERGRGNFPDRFSARQFPNYSSELNVNALLLGDSALYLCASTPLGGKTDTQYFGPGTRLTVL.

The CDR3 loop reads CASSRKHAGTEQFF. DNA of the CDR3: TGTGCCAGCAGTCGCAAACACGCCGGGACAGAGCAGTTCTTC. The chain links TRBV3-1 (or the pseudogene TRBV3-2) to TRBJ2-1, with TRBD1 as a possible D gene (6 bases). The CDR3 loop spans 14 amino acids. V lost 6 bases to trimming and J lost 10 bases, with 19 bases between them. CDR1 is LGHDT, CDR2 YNNKEL, per germline (reference sequence).

This clone was seen a handful of times. The chain combines TRBV9 with TRBJ2-5, with 9 bases that match TRBD2. The CDR3 contains 14 residues. V shed 2 bases and J 2 bases; nucleotides not matched to a gene: 1. From germline, CDR1 is SGDLS and CDR2 YYNGEE. The CDR3 DNA is TGTGCCAGCAGCGTTAGCGGGAGTCAAGAGACCCAGTACTTC. Protein: CASSVSGSQETQYF.

This clone was recorded once. The chain couples TRBV19 to TRBJ2-6; 9 bases map to TRBD1. Germline trimming cut 5 bases from V and 0 bases from J; bases unmatched to any gene: 11. Per the germline V gene, CDR1 is LNHDA and CDR2 is SQIVND (reference sequence). The CDR3 runs to 19 residues. CDR3 sequence reads: CASSYHRTGVTSGANVLTF. CDR3 nucleotides: TGTGCCAGTAGTTACCACCGGACAGGGGTGACCTCTGGGGCCAACGTCCTGACTTTC.

As regards this clone: One end of the junction varies from germline; a read error may be responsible. The chain recombines TRBV2 with TRBJ1-1; D may be TRBD1 (5 bases). CDR1 SNHLY and CDR2 FYNNEI come from the germline V gene. The CDR3 spans 11 residues. CDR3 protein: CASREIGHGIF. For the CDR3, the DNA is TGTGCCAGCAGAGAGATCGGACATGGTATCTTT.

Only one count was recorded for this clone. V gene TRBV18 combines with J gene TRBJ1-1, with D perhaps matching TRBD1 (5 bases). V dropped 0 bases and J dropped 1 base, with 9 bases sitting between them. The CDR3 runs to 15 residues. Germline V gene lookup returns CDR1 KGHSH and CDR2 LQKENI. CDR3 in amino acids: CASSPPTGANTEAFF. Here the CDR3 DNA reads TGTGCCAGCTCACCACCTACAGGCGCGAACACTGAAGCTTTCTTT.

The V call is TRBV6-4, the J call TRBJ2-3, with 7 bases identical to TRBD2. The CDR3 length is 14 residues. The germline CDR1 and CDR2 sequences are MRHNA and SNTAGT. V trimming: 9 bases; J trimming: 4 bases; junction bases outside the gene matches: 10. CDR3 sequence (DNA): TGTGCCAGTCGCCCGACTAGCCGTGCAGATACGCAGTATTTT. Amino acid sequence: CASRPTSRADTQYF.

In this sample, this clone turned up many times. The gene calls are TRBV27 and TRBJ2-7, with D possibly matching TRBD2 (7 bases). The germline gives CDR1 MNHEY, CDR2 SMNVEV (reference sequence). This CDR3 has 15 residues. V was pared by 6 bases and J by 3 bases, with 18 bases between. The chain's CDR3 is CASSKNTGTNYEQYF. The CDR3 nucleotides read TGTGCCAGCAGCAAAAACACAGGGACTAACTACGAGCAGTACTTC.

The chain couples TRBV11-2 to TRBJ2-2, with D unclear. This CDR3 has 14 amino acids. Looked up from germline, CDR1 is SGHAT and CDR2 is FQNNGV. Trimming pared 0 bases from V and 9 bases from J, leaving 11 bases between. For the CDR3, the DNA is TGTGCCAGCAGCTTAGATCTCGCGTCCCGGGAGCTGTTTTTT. Translated: CASSLDLASRELFF.

The chain has TRBV4-2 and TRBJ1-3; D not certain. This CDR3 region has 17 residues. V lost 3 bases to trimming and J lost 0 bases, with 15 bases between them. From germline, CDR1 is LGHNA and CDR2 YNFKEQ. As DNA, the CDR3 is TGTGCCAGCAGCCATCCCCTGGGCCCAAACTCTGGAAACACCATATATTTT. Its protein is CASSHPLGPNSGNTIYF.

V gene TRBV18 combines with J gene TRBJ1-6; possibly TRBD1 for D (6 bases). Trimming removed 4 bases at V and 9 bases at J, with 19 bases between. The CDR3 covers 16 residues. CDR1 is KGHSH, CDR2 LQKENI, per germline. The CDR3 sequence: CASSLLDRQMGSPLHF. CDR3 coding DNA: TGTGCCAGCTCACTACTTGACAGGCAAATGGGTTCACCCCTCCACTTT. Supplemented by reference TRBV18 and TRBJ1-6, the full variable domain reads NAGVMQNPRHLVRRRGQEARLRCSPMKGHSHVYWYRQLPEEGLKFMVYLQKENIIDESGMPKERFSAEFPKEGPSILRIQQVVRGDSAAYFCASSLLDRQMGSPLHFGNGTRLTVT.

The V gene is TRBV28, the J gene TRBJ2-1, with 8 nucleotides matching TRBD2. Germline V CDR1 and CDR2: MDHEN, SYDVKM. CDR3 size: 15 residues. Trimming at V came to 6 bases and at J to 1 base, leaving 5 bases not matched to a gene. The CDR3 reads CASRSSGGSYNEQFF. Here the CDR3 DNA reads TGTGCCAGCAGAAGCAGCGGGGGTTCCTACAATGAGCAGTTCTTC.

This rearrangement joins TRBV27 to TRBJ2-5, with D tentatively TRBD2 (5 bases). Deletions cut 5 bases from V and 5 bases from J, with 12 bases between. The CDR3 contains 13 residues. CDR1 and CDR2 (germline): MNHEY, SMNVEV (reference sequence). The CDR3 loop is CASSPVGVETQYF. DNA for the CDR3: TGTGCCAGCAGTCCGGTCGGGGTCGAGACCCAGTACTTC.

The V call is TRBV19, the J call TRBJ2-5; TRBD2 might be the D (5 bases). Germline lookup yields CDR1 LNHDA and CDR2 SQIVND (reference sequence). Trimming took off 3 bases at V and 5 bases at J, with 10 bases between the two ends. The CDR3 length is 13 residues. CDR3 amino acids: CASSIRTGETQYF. The CDR3 DNA sequence: TGTGCCAGTAGTATCAGGACGGGGGAGACCCAGTACTTC.

V and J are TRBV7-9 and TRBJ2-3, with TRBD1 matching 9 bases. CDR1 SEHNR and CDR2 FQNEAQ come from the germline V gene (reference sequence). Trimming took 2 bases from V and 5 from J; bases not matched to a gene: 5. The CDR3 is made up of 15 amino acids. CDR3 coding DNA: TGTGCCAGCAGCTTACGACAGGGGGGAATAGATACGCAGTATTTT. Protein product: CASSLRQGGIDTQYF.

This clone was seen a single time. This chain links TRBV27 with TRBJ2-1; possible D gene TRBD2, 7 bases. CDR1 and CDR2 from the germline V gene are MNHEY and SMNVEV (reference sequence). Trimming stripped 0 bases from V and 7 bases from J, with 13 bases between. This CDR3 comprises 15 residues. CDR3 amino acids: CASSLSRGAQNEQFF. The CDR3 nucleotides read TGTGCCAGCAGTTTATCCCGGGGGGCGCAGAATGAGCAGTTCTTC.

This chain joins TRBV28 and TRBJ2-7, with D possibly TRBD2 on 5 matching bases. Germline V gene sequence: CDR1 MDHEN, CDR2 SYDVKM. The V end lost 3 bases, the J end lost 2 bases, and 17 bases lay between the germline ends. This CDR3 has 16 residues. The CDR3 nucleotides are TGTGCCAGCAGTTTGGCGGGCAGCCACGAGCCCTACGAGCAGTACTTC. Amino acids: CASSLAGSHEPYEQYF.

The chain recombines TRBV5-1 with TRBJ1-1, with TRBD1 identical over 7 bases. V shed 7 bases and J 1 base; nucleotides not matched to a gene: 13. This CDR3 is 16 amino acids long. From germline, CDR1 is SGHRS and CDR2 YFSETQ. CDR3 sequence reads: CASLLGVGQKNTEAFF. The CDR3, as DNA: TGCGCCAGCCTCCTCGGGGTGGGACAGAAGAACACTGAAGCTTTCTTT.

J is TRBJ2-3 and V is TRBV12-5; a weak D match, TRBD2 (6 bases). This CDR3 spans 15 amino acids. Germline lookup yields CDR1 LGHNT and CDR2 FRNRAP. Trimming took off 6 bases at V and 6 bases at J, with 19 bases between the two ends. For the CDR3, the DNA is TGTGCTAGTGGGGGACTTCAGTGGCCGCCGGATACGCAGTATTTT. Its translation: CASGGLQWPPDTQYF.

In its sample, this clone was seen a few times. This chain links TRBV19 with TRBJ1-2; 9 bases match TRBD1. After removal of 7 bases from V and 4 bases from J, the junction contained 10 bases not matched to a gene. CDR3 length: 15 amino acids. CDR1 and CDR2 from the germline V gene are LNHDA and SQIVND (reference sequence). CDR3 sequence reads: CASTTGTGTLYGYTF. CDR3 nucleotides: TGTGCCAGTACCACCGGGACAGGGACACTCTATGGCTACACCTTC.